This T cell receptor (beta chain) is from a study of T-cell reconstitution after alpha-beta-depleted transplantation in children (dated by TCRdb to about 2016). Regarding the study in general: The study quantitatively tracked T-cell immune reconstitution after TCRalphabeta/CD19-depleted allogeneic hematopoietic cell transplantation in children using TCR repertoire profiling.

This clonotype has a handful of counts. The antigen this receptor binds is unknown. Base qualities are not recorded, but no much larger clone differs from it by a single base. Library prep was done by PCR. TCRdb names Illumina HiSeq 2500 as the instrument used. Molecular barcoding was employed in the preparation of TCR libraries, with unique molecular identifiers being used to normalize TCRbeta repertoire quantification. TCRdb reworked the public reads: Q25 trimming with fastp, MiXCR clone assembly, productive beta chains retained. When rows share a CDR3 protein, they turn into one entry using the most common DNA and genes. A total of almost 500,000 distinct CDR3 sequences appear in this sample, around 13% of them only once. The ten largest clones represent around 5.8% of the sample. Taken from cysteine to phenylalanine, the CDR3 has 16 residues. Only the CDR3 DNA stays, 48 bases, in frame from base 1. CDR1 is given as SGHNT and CDR2 as YENEEA, both from the germline V gene. V is cut back by 2 bases and J by 1 base, with 4 bases in the junction unmatched.

The chain is made from TRBV11-3 and TRBJ2-2; 7 of the junction bases match TRBD1. The sample here was PBMCs from the stem cell graft donor, taken from the stem cell graft. The TCR was taken from a human donor who donated a stem cell graft to a child with combined immunodeficiency. CDR3 reads: CASSLFGTENTGELFF. The nucleotide sequence reads TGTGCCAGCAGCTTATTCGGGACAGAGAACACCGGGGAGCTGTTTTTT.